Below are 27 T cell receptor beta chains sequenced from a single sample in a study of T cells in localized non-small cell lung cancer. TCRdb's table, derived via immunoSEQ multiplex PCR, lists solely in-frame clones and lacks some. The sample lists 2,700 or so clones, 25% to 30% occurring once. The sample was lung tumor tissue, taken before any cancer treatment. All receptors derive from a woman aged 40 to 75 with stage III lung adenocarcinoma.

V is TRBV18 and J is TRBJ1-3; 7 nucleotides align to TRBD1. This CDR3 is 14 amino acids long. V was clipped by 3 bases and J by 3 bases; unmatched bases: 2. Germline loops: CDR1 KGHSH, CDR2 LQKENI. For the CDR3, the DNA is TGTGCCAGCTCACCTCGGGACAGTGGAAACACCATATATTTT. Translating it yields CASSPRDSGNTIYF. Using reference TRBV18 and TRBJ1-3 for the parts outside the CDR3, the full variable domain is NAGVMQNPRHLVRRRGQEARLRCSPMKGHSHVYWYRQLPEEGLKFMVYLQKENIIDESGMPKERFSAEFPKEGPSILRIQQVVRGDSAAYFCASSPRDSGNTIYFGEGSWLTVV.

There are a few counts of this clone. The V and J genes are TRBV6-7 and TRBJ2-2; 7 positions match TRBD1. TRBV6-7 is an ORF, and what it does is uncertain. The V and J ends lost 0 bases and 4 bases, in that order; junction bases with no gene match: 5. The CDR3 spans 16 residues. The CDR3 region is CASSYSTGIGTGELFF. Here the CDR3 DNA reads TGTGCCAGCAGTTACTCGACAGGGATCGGCACCGGGGAGCTGTTTTTT.

This clone turned up a few times. V usage is TRBV27 and J usage is TRBJ1-4; 8 bases are a match to TRBD1. V trimming: 4 bases; J trimming: 8 bases; junction bases outside the gene matches: 6. The CDR3 extends over 14 amino acids. CDR1 and CDR2 from the germline V gene are MNHEY and SMNVEV (reference sequence). The CDR3 bases are TGTGCCAGCAGTTCAGGACAGGGTGTAGAAAAACTGTTTTTT. It specifies CASSSGQGVEKLFF.

This clone came up a few times. This chain links TRBV30 with TRBJ1-2; D is undetermined. CDR1 GTSNPN and CDR2 SVGIG come from the germline V gene (reference sequence). This CDR3 is 12 amino acids long. V lost 3 bases and J lost 9, with 14 bases in between. Here the CDR3 DNA reads TGTGCCTGGAGCGAGGGTTCTTGGAGCTACACCTTC. Translated, it gives CAWSEGSWSYTF.

This clone was seen only a few times. The CDR3 DNA reads TGCGCCAGCAGCCGAGACAGGGTTGATGGCTACACCTTC. Encoded protein: CASSRDRVDGYTF. The chain carries TRBV4-1 and TRBJ1-2; TRBD1 aligns across 7 bases. The J segment lost 6 bases and the V segment lost 4 bases, leaving 5 bases of the junction unmatched. The CDR3 runs 13 residues. Germline assignment: CDR1 MGHRA and CDR2 YSYEKL.

This rearrangement joins TRBV5-1 to TRBJ1-1; TRBD1 might be the D (5 bases). Germline CDR1 SGHRS, CDR2 YFSETQ. V gave up 4 bases and J gave up 0 bases, with 16 bases separating them. The CDR3 runs 16 residues. The CDR3: CASSPGGQGLNTEAFF. As DNA, the CDR3 is TGCGCCAGCAGCCCCGGAGGTCAGGGTCTGAACACTGAAGCTTTCTTT.

The V gene is TRBV10-2, the J gene TRBJ2-2; D gene uncertain. Germline V gives CDR1 WSHSY, CDR2 SAAADI. The V end lost 7 bases, the J end lost 4 bases, and 7 bases lay between the germline ends. The CDR3 consists of 12 residues. The CDR3 loop reads CASTSSTGELFF. The DNA for the CDR3 is TGCGCCAGCACTTCGAGCACCGGGGAGCTGTTTTTT.

The chain joins TRBV30 to TRBJ1-5; 9 bases align to TRBD1. Germline V gives CDR1 GTSNPN, CDR2 SVGIG (reference sequence). The CDR3 spans 16 residues. The J segment lost 0 bases and the V segment lost 2 bases, leaving 5 bases of the junction unmatched. CDR3 DNA: TGTGCCTGGAGTTTTAGGACAGGGGATAGCAATCAGCCCCAGCATTTT. Translation: CAWSFRTGDSNQPQHF. Full variable domain (missing parts from reference TRBV30 and TRBJ1-5): SQTIHQWPATLVQPVGSPLSLECTVEGTSNPNLYWYRQAAGRGLQLLFYSVGIGQISSEVPQNLSASRPQDRQFILSSKKLLLSDSGFYLCAWSFRTGDSNQPQHFGDGTRLSIL.

The chain employs TRBV5-1 and TRBJ2-4, with 9 bases that match TRBD2. Germline V gene sequence: CDR1 SGHRS, CDR2 YFSETQ. With 4 bases clipped from V and 8 bases from J, the junction kept 19 bases outside the gene matches. CDR3 length: 18 amino acids. The CDR3: CASSPTLLAGGPAHIQYF. CDR3 DNA: TGCGCCAGCAGCCCCACCTTGTTGGCGGGAGGGCCTGCGCACATTCAGTACTTC.

J is TRBJ2-5 and V is TRBV28, with a weak D call TRBD2 (5 bases). The V end was cut by 3 bases, the J end by 0 bases, with 8 bases between. Per germline, CDR1 MDHEN and CDR2 SYDVKM. The CDR3 runs to 14 residues. The CDR3 spells CASSFYSDQETQYF. The CDR3 DNA reads as TGTGCCAGCAGTTTCTATAGCGACCAAGAGACCCAGTACTTC. Full variable domain (remainder filled in from reference TRBV28 and TRBJ2-5): DVKVTQSSRYLVKRTGEKVFLECVQDMDHENMFWYRQDPGLGLRLIYFSYDVKMKEKGDIPEGYSVSREKKERFSLILESASTNQTSMYLCASSFYSDQETQYFGPGTRLLVL.

This chain links TRBV25-1 with TRBJ1-1; D remains ambiguous. Germline V lookup: CDR1 MGHDK, CDR2 SYGVNS. This CDR3 has 15 amino acids. The germline V and J ends were trimmed by 1 base and 1 base, with 10 bases remaining between them. The DNA of the CDR3 is TGTGCCAGCAGTGAATGGAACACAGCGAACACTGAAGCTTTCTTT. Amino acid sequence: CASSEWNTANTEAFF.

CDR3 in amino acids: CSVYSDRDPEAFF. The DNA of the CDR3 is TGCAGCGTATACTCAGACAGGGATCCTGAAGCTTTCTTT. V is TRBV29-1 and J is TRBJ1-1; TRBD1 aligns across 7 bases. V dropped 6 bases and J dropped 6; count of bases not matched to a gene: 10. The CDR3 is made up of 13 amino acids. Germline CDR1 and CDR2: SQVTM and ANQGSEA.

The chain joins TRBV12-5 to TRBJ2-7, with no clear D. CDR1 LGHNT and CDR2 FRNRAP come from the germline V gene. This CDR3 is built from 13 residues. V was pared by 7 bases and J by 0 bases, with 10 bases between. The CDR3 sequence: CASALKSSYEQYF. CDR3 DNA: TGTGCTAGTGCCCTCAAGAGCTCCTACGAGCAGTACTTC.

V is TRBV5-1 and J is TRBJ2-7, with D possibly matching TRBD2 (7 bases). Germline lookup yields CDR1 SGHRS and CDR2 YFSETQ. Trimming removed 3 bases from V and 4 bases from J, with 17 bases in between. The CDR3 has 15 residues. The CDR3 loop reads CASSYNLGGQYEQYF. CDR3 nucleotides: TGCGCCAGCAGCTACAATTTGGGGGGGCAATACGAGCAGTACTTC. The full variable domain, in which reference TRBV5-1 and TRBJ2-7 provide the parts outside the CDR3, is KAGVTQTPRYLIKTRGQQVTLSCSPISGHRSVSWYQQTPGQGLQFLFEYFSETQRNKGNFPGRFSGRQFSNSRSEMNVSTLELGDSALYLCASSYNLGGQYEQYFGPGTRLTVT.

The sample holds a few counts of this clone. J is TRBJ1-3 and V is TRBV30, with unresolved D. V shed 4 bases and J shed 0 bases, with 1 base lying between them. This CDR3 comprises 11 residues. The germline gives CDR1 GTSNPN, CDR2 SVGIG (reference sequence). The CDR3 sequence is CAWTSGNTIYF. CDR3 nucleotide sequence: TGTGCCTGGACCTCTGGAAACACCATATATTTT.

This sequence joins TRBV6-8 and TRBJ2-3; 9 bases are a match to TRBD2. From germline, CDR1 is MNHGY and CDR2 SAAAGT. With V trimmed by 2 bases and J by 7 bases, 10 bases remained unmatched. This CDR3 contains 16 residues. The CDR3: CASSYEGRGGRNTQYF. Written as DNA, the CDR3 is TGTGCCAGCAGTTACGAAGGGCGGGGGGGCAGAAATACGCAGTATTTT.

The chain is built from TRBV18 and TRBJ2-4; perhaps TRBD2 as D (5 bases). Looked up from germline, CDR1 is KGHSH and CDR2 is LQKENI. The CDR3 has 16 amino acids. The V gene lost 3 bases and the J gene lost 9 bases, with 21 bases spanning the gap. The CDR3 loop reads CASSPSGLDLRSIQYF. The CDR3 DNA sequence: TGTGCCAGCTCACCGTCGGGGTTGGACTTAAGGAGCATTCAGTACTTC.

This clone was detected a few times. The junction differs from germline at one of its ends, possibly a read error. This chain joins TRBV15 and TRBJ2-7, with TRBD2 matching over 14 bases. CDR3 length: 19 amino acids. Per the germline V gene, CDR1 is LNHNV and CDR2 is YYDKDF (reference sequence). The CDR3: CASSFLTVPGLAGVDEQYF. The CDR3 DNA reads as TGTGCCAGCAGCTTCCTAACAGTACCGGGACTAGCGGGAGTAGACGAGCAGTACTTC.

The rearrangement uses TRBV11-3 and TRBJ2-7; the D gene could be TRBD1 or TRBD2 (6 bases each). CDR3 length: 14 amino acids. Trimming took off 5 bases at V and 0 bases at J, with 11 bases between the two ends. Germline V CDR1 and CDR2: SGHNT, YENEEA. The CDR3 DNA follows: TGTGCCAGCAGCGGGGGGCCGACCTCCTACGAGCAGTACTTC. Translating it yields CASSGGPTSYEQYF.

The V and J genes are TRBV29-1 and TRBJ2-1, with D maybe TRBD2 (7 bases). Trimming removed 7 bases at V and 7 bases at J, with 32 bases between. Germline V lookup: CDR1 SQVTM, CDR2 ANQGSEA. The CDR3 spans 18 residues. CDR3 region: CSAAETGALRGRGNEQFF. In nucleotides, the CDR3 is TGCAGCGCTGCGGAGACGGGGGCTCTGCGGGGGCGTGGGAATGAGCAGTTCTTC.

This clone was seen a few times. The chain uses TRBV2 and TRBJ1-1; D gene uncertain. The germline gives CDR1 SNHLY, CDR2 FYNNEI. The CDR3 spans 12 residues. Trimming stripped 6 bases from V and 5 bases from J, with 10 bases between. This CDR3 reads CASSFWGTEAFF. The CDR3 region has the DNA TGTGCCAGCAGCTTTTGGGGTACTGAAGCTTTCTTT.

This clone was observed a handful of times. The chain links TRBV11-3 to TRBJ1-1, with D perhaps matching TRBD1 (6 bases). This CDR3 region has 15 residues. Germline V gene data show CDR1 as SGHNT and CDR2 as YENEEA. V shed 0 bases and J shed 0 bases, with 8 bases lying between them. CDR3 residues: CASSLEAGVNTEAFF. The CDR3 bases are TGTGCCAGCAGCTTAGAGGCAGGGGTGAACACTGAAGCTTTCTTT.

J is TRBJ1-5 and V is TRBV6-8; no clear D. The CDR3 covers 13 residues. The germline gives CDR1 MNHGY, CDR2 SAAAGT. V shed 11 bases and J shed 6 bases, with 17 bases lying between them. CDR3 nucleotide sequence: TGTGCCGGCGGGAAGGGCGGAGGTCAGCCCCAGCATTTT. As protein: CAGGKGGGQPQHF.

The rearrangement joins TRBV5-1 to TRBJ2-2; possibly TRBD1 or TRBD2 for D (5 bases each). Germline CDR1 reads SGHRS; CDR2 reads YFSETQ. Trimming removed 4 bases at V and 0 bases at J, with 10 bases between. CDR3 length: 15 amino acids. This chain's CDR3 is CASSQLGANTGELFF. The CDR3 DNA follows: TGCGCCAGCAGCCAACTAGGGGCGAACACCGGGGAGCTGTTTTTT.

This clone was seen a few times. This chain connects TRBV28 to TRBJ1-1; 7 bases are shared with TRBD1. CDR3 length: 13 amino acids. The J segment lost 4 bases and the V segment lost 5 bases, leaving 4 bases of the junction unmatched. From germline, CDR1 is MDHEN and CDR2 SYDVKM. CDR3 region: CASSLSGGTEAFF. Written as DNA, the CDR3 is TGTGCCAGCAGTCTATCAGGGGGCACTGAAGCTTTCTTT.

The chain has TRBV9 and TRBJ2-7; D not resolved. The V gene lost 6 bases and the J gene lost 2 bases, with 9 bases spanning the gap. The CDR3 is made up of 12 amino acids. Germline V gene lookup returns CDR1 SGDLS and CDR2 YYNGEE. CDR3 nucleotide sequence: TGTGCCAGCACAGGCAAAGCCTACGAGCAGTACTTC. Translating it yields CASTGKAYEQYF.

The V call is TRBV9, the J call TRBJ2-2; D is undetermined. Germline-derived CDR1 and CDR2 are SGDLS and YYNGEE. V dropped 5 bases and J dropped 4 bases, with 9 bases sitting between them. The CDR3 loop spans 13 amino acids. CDR3 sequence (DNA): TGTGCCAGCAGTGGCTCTATCACCGGGGAGCTGTTTTTT. Translation gives CASSGSITGELFF.